These T cell receptor beta chains were read from a single sample in a study of T cell repertoires in cytomegalovirus infection. MiXCR, applied by TCRdb to the reads, yields one record per CDR3 protein. The data contain over 150,000 distinct CDR3 sequences, roughly 19% of them seen just once; the ten biggest clones take up less than 3%. The material sequenced was PBMCs. These receptor sequences come from a human donor in good health (CMV status not recorded). Some clones in this sample may be carry-over from other donors' samples. The CDR3 runs from the conserved cysteine through the conserved F or W. A D gene is named only where the DNA matches it firmly. A clone size is listed for some rows: how often the clone was seen (once, few, many), or a class if it is expanded.

v_call,d_call,clone_size,j_call,cdr3_nt,cdr3_aa
TRBV5-1,NA,NA,TRBJ1-1,TGCGCCAGCAGCTTGTTCGGGGGGATGAACACTGAAGCTTTCTTT,CASSLFGGMNTEAFF
TRBV7-3,TRBD2,few,TRBJ2-1,TGTGCCAGCAGCTTAGGCGCGGGAGGGCCCGATGAGCAGTTCTTC,CASSLGAGGPDEQFF
TRBV4-1,TRBD1,NA,TRBJ2-2,TGCGCCAGCAGCCAGGCCCGGGACAGGGGGCCTACCGGGGAGCTGTTTTTT,CASSQARDRGPTGELFF
TRBV6-1,NA,NA,TRBJ2-7,TGTGCCAGCAAACTCCAGGGTATTAGCTACGAGCAGTACTTC,CASKLQGISYEQYF
TRBV28,NA,NA,TRBJ1-1,TGTGCCAGCAGGACGGGGTACACTGAAGCTTTCTTT,CASRTGYTEAFF
TRBV6-4,TRBD1,NA,TRBJ2-1,TGTGCCAGCAGTGACGGGACAGGGGGCAATGAGCAGTTCTTC,CASSDGTGGNEQFF
TRBV28,NA,NA,TRBJ1-4,TGTGCCAGTACTCAGGGAAATGAAAAACTGTTTTTT,CASTQGNEKLFF
TRBV19,NA,few,TRBJ1-2,TGTGCCAGTAGTGCCGGGATTAGCGCGAGGTATGGCTACACCTTC,CASSAGISARYGYTF
TRBV2,TRBD1,NA,TRBJ1-5,TGTGCCAGCAGTGATGGACAGGGTCCGTCTCAGCCCCAGCATTTT,CASSDGQGPSQPQHF
TRBV7-8,NA,NA,TRBJ1-1,TGTGCCAGCAGTCGCTCACTGAGACTCACTGAAGCTTTCTTT,CASSRSLRLTEAFF
TRBV23-1,NA,few,TRBJ2-1,TGCGCCAGCAGTCAATCCGCCAGGGATAAGAAATACAATGAGCAGTTCTTC,CASSQSARDKKYNEQFF
TRBV6-2/TRBV6-3,NA,NA,TRBJ2-1,TGTGCCAGCAGTTACTCAGGGGCTGTCAATGAGCAGTTCTTC,CASSYSGAVNEQFF
TRBV19,NA,NA,TRBJ2-1,TGTGCCAGTAGCATCACAGGAGCCGACCCCTACAATGAGCAGTTCTTC,CASSITGADPYNEQFF
TRBV7-9,NA,NA,TRBJ2-1,TGTGCCAGCAGCTCCCTAGGGGGGACCTACAATGAGCAGTTCTTC,CASSSLGGTYNEQFF
TRBV2,NA,once,TRBJ1-6,TGTGCCAGCAGTGAAGAGGTGGTTGGGACTCCCCTCCACTTT,CASSEEVVGTPLHF
TRBV5-1,TRBD2,few,TRBJ2-7,TGCGCCAGCAGGTTGGAGGGGACTAGCTCCTACGAGCAGTACTTC,CASRLEGTSSYEQYF
TRBV9,NA,once,TRBJ2-3,TGTGCCAGCAGCGAATACGGACTCGCAAGCACAGATACGCAGTATTTT,CASSEYGLASTDTQYF
TRBV5-1,TRBD1,few,TRBJ2-1,TGCGCCAGCAGCCCCAATGTAGGGGGCGGAAACAATGAGCAGTTCTTC,CASSPNVGGGNNEQFF
TRBV23-1,NA,NA,TRBJ1-2,TGCGCCAGCAGTCCTTTGTCCGCTGGACGGGCTATGGGCTACACCTTC,CASSPLSAGRAMGYTF
TRBV9,NA,few,TRBJ1-1,TGTGCCAGCAGCCCCGGGAATCAGGGACTTATGAACACTGAAGCTTTCTTT,CASSPGNQGLMNTEAFF
TRBV7-8,NA,NA,TRBJ2-5,TGTGCCAGCAGCTTAGAAAGGCCAGGGTGGGAGACCCAGTACTTC,CASSLERPGWETQYF
TRBV7-3,NA,NA,TRBJ2-1,TGTGCCAGCAGCCCTGGGGGTAATGAGCAGTTCTTC,CASSPGGNEQFF
TRBV7-8,NA,NA,TRBJ1-2,TGTGCCAGCAGCTTAGGCCGAGATACTAACTATGGCTACACCTTC,CASSLGRDTNYGYTF
TRBV6-5,NA,NA,TRBJ2-1,TGTGCCAGCAGTTACTCCGACGGCAATGAGCAGTTCTTC,CASSYSDGNEQFF
TRBV7-2,TRBD1,NA,TRBJ2-7,TGTGCCAGCAGCTTAAACAGGGGGGCCTACGAGCAGTACTTC,CASSLNRGAYEQYF
TRBV7-2,NA,many,TRBJ1-4,TGTGCCAGCAGCTTACCAGGGAGCGGAAAACTGTTTTTT,CASSLPGSGKLFF
TRBV5-1,TRBD1,NA,TRBJ1-1,TGCGCCAGCAGCCTCCGGACAGGGGATGGCACTGAAGCTTTCTTT,CASSLRTGDGTEAFF
TRBV28,NA,NA,TRBJ2-6,TGTGCCAGCAGTTTAGCCGGGACACTACCCTCTGGGGCCAACGTCCTGACTTTC,CASSLAGTLPSGANVLTF
TRBV28,TRBD1,NA,TRBJ2-7,TGTGCCAGCAGTTTAGTGGGGGAAGGGACAGGGGCCTACGAGCAGTACTTC,CASSLVGEGTGAYEQYF
TRBV15,NA,many,TRBJ2-1,TGTGCCACCAGCAGAGATCGTCCGGGGGCGCGATACAATGAGCAGTTCTTC,CATSRDRPGARYNEQFF
TRBV15,NA,few,TRBJ2-5,TGTGCCACCAGCAGAGATAAACGGACAGCCAAGGGAGAGACCCAGTACTTC,CATSRDKRTAKGETQYF
TRBV14,NA,NA,TRBJ2-3,TGTGCCAGCAGCCAAACCCCCGACATTTTTAGCACAGATACGCAGTATTTT,CASSQTPDIFSTDTQYF
TRBV19,NA,many,TRBJ1-4,TGTGCCAGAAACTCGACAGCAAATGAAAAACTGTTTTTT,CARNSTANEKLFF
TRBV11-2,NA,NA,TRBJ1-2,TGTGCCAGCAGCTTAGATTCCAGGAGTGTGGCTGGCTACACCTTC,CASSLDSRSVAGYTF
TRBV19,TRBD2,NA,TRBJ2-5,TGTGCCAGTAGTCCCTATGGGAGCGGGAGCTTACTAGAGACCCAGTACTTC,CASSPYGSGSLLETQYF
TRBV7-8,NA,many,TRBJ2-2,TGTGCCAGCAGCTTGGTCGTTGGAACCGGGGAGCTGTTTTTT,CASSLVVGTGELFF
TRBV7-8,NA,many,TRBJ1-6,TGTGCCAGCAGCTTGGCTGCGGGGGCCGGTAATTCACCCCTCCACTTT,CASSLAAGAGNSPLHF